This T cell receptor beta chain was recovered during a study of early T cells in non-severe SARS-CoV-2 infection. At the level of the study: Unpaired chains resulted from sequencing bulk RNA of unsorted whole blood.

Individual cDNA molecules were tagged with unique molecular identifiers. TCRdb passed the 5' RACE reads through MiXCR, listing each CDR3 protein once. The table shows about 30,000 distinct CDR3 sequences, with around 6% occurring only once. The CDR3 contains 15 residues. Trimming took off 4 bases at V and 4 bases at J, with 14 bases between the two ends. Germline loops: CDR1 MDHEN, CDR2 SYDVKM. In its sample, this clonotype was seen many times. V is TRBV28 and J is TRBJ1-5; unclear D gene. This TCR derives from an adult who was a healthcare worker with PCR-confirmed SARS-CoV-2 infection or an uninfected control (not recorded which). The source material was whole blood. The CDR3 nucleotides are TGTGCCAGCAGTTCCAGAAAGGTAACAAATCAGCCCCAGCATTTT. It codes for CASSSRKVTNQPQHF.